This entry concerns a single TCR beta chain. Its specificity is not known. Germline V gene data show CDR1 as WSHSY and CDR2 as SAAADI. The CDR3 covers 11 residues. J lost 7 bases, V lost 10 bases, and 6 bases had no gene match. The library targeted TCRbeta and was prepared with unique molecular identifiers. A single record per CDR3 protein comes from TCRdb applying MiXCR to the PCR reads. The sample lists tens of thousands of distinct CDR3 sequences, 52% seen once, with 35% to 45% in the top ten. This specimen comes from a study of T-cell reconstitution after alpha-beta-depleted transplantation in children. Study-level findings and limits: At day 60, the high TCRbeta diversity found in some patients originated from recipient T cells and thymic progenitors that had survived. Expanded clones from the graft, numbering several hundred, reportedly supplied alpha-beta T cells about two months after transplant. T-cell numbers and diversity, one year after transplant, stemmed largely from T cells that were newly produced.

Source: peripheral blood, taken before TCRalphabeta/CD19-depleted stem cell transplant. The V call is TRBV10-2, the J call TRBJ1-1; 7 bases align to TRBD1. This TCR was sampled from a boy under two years old with SCID, due to receive a stem cell transplant. CDR3 DNA: TGCGCCACCCGAGACAGGGTTGAAGCTTTCTTT. It encodes CATRDRVEAFF.